The 16 T cell receptor beta chains in this list originate from one sample, sequenced in a study of shared clonotypes between healthy human individuals. Sequencing used immunoSEQ multiplex PCR; TCRdb keeps in-frame clones, though not all of them. Of some 470,000 clones detected, less than 80% appear once; the ten largest clones hold over 10%. Sequenced input: PBMCs. These receptors were taken from a woman aged 40 to 50 in good health. Some clones in this sample may be carry-over from other donors' samples.

The chain recombines TRBV14 with TRBJ2-1; 11 bases are shared with TRBD2. V was clipped by 4 bases and J by 2 bases; unmatched bases: 4. This CDR3 is 16 amino acids long. Germline V gene data show CDR1 as SGHDN and CDR2 as FVKESK. The CDR3 DNA sequence: TGTGCCAGCAGCCCTCCGGGACTAGCGGCCTACAATGAGCAGTTCTTC. Encoded protein: CASSPPGLAAYNEQFF.

This clone was picked up a small number of times. The DNA for the CDR3 is TGCGCCAGCAGCCAAGAGGTAGCACGATTTGAGCAGTTCTTC. It specifies CASSQEVARFEQFF. The gene calls are TRBV4-3 and TRBJ2-1; D remains unclear. The CDR3 spans 14 residues. Trimming took off 0 bases at V and 9 bases at J, with 12 bases between the two ends. CDR1 LGHNA and CDR2 YSLEER come from the germline V gene.

The V gene is TRBV6-1, the J gene TRBJ2-7; TRBD2 agrees at 7 bases. J was trimmed by 2 bases and V by 6 bases; bases with no gene match: 7. Germline V CDR1 and CDR2: MNHNS, SASEGT. The CDR3 loop spans 14 amino acids. The CDR3 DNA sequence: TGTGCCAGCAGCCGGGACTACCAGACCTACGAGCAGTACTTC. As protein: CASSRDYQTYEQYF.

The genes are TRBV15 and TRBJ2-1; 10 positions agree with TRBD1. The CDR3 runs 15 residues. Per the germline V gene, CDR1 is LNHNV and CDR2 is YYDKDF (reference sequence). The V segment lost 5 bases and the J segment 4 bases; nucleotides outside the gene matches: 5. Here the CDR3 reads CATSSRTGGYNEQFF. The CDR3 DNA reads as TGTGCCACCAGCTCGCGGACAGGGGGTTACAATGAGCAGTTCTTC.

As regards this clone: Other DNA sequences from this sample encode an identical CDR3 as well. The J gene is TRBJ2-7, the V gene TRBV27; D not certain. The CDR3 totals 12 residues. Trimming removed 0 bases at V and 4 bases at J, with 4 bases between. CDR1 and CDR2 from the germline V gene are MNHEY and SMNVEV (reference sequence). The CDR3 region has the DNA TGTGCCAGCAGTTTATCTGGATACGAGCAGTACTTC. Translated, it gives CASSLSGYEQYF.

Points on this clone: With a much larger clone just one base away, this may be a read error. This chain connects TRBV7-9 to TRBJ2-1, with a weak D call TRBD1 (6 bases). This CDR3 is built from 14 residues. The V gene's germline CDR1 is SEHNR and CDR2 FQNEAQ (reference sequence). V gave up 10 bases and J gave up 5 bases, with 18 bases separating them. CDR3 residues: CATENRAFNNEQFF. In DNA form, the CDR3 reads TGTGCCACCGAGAACAGGGCGTTTAACAATGAGCAGTTCTTC.

This clone was observed many times. Distinct nucleotide sequences in the sample also encode this CDR3. The J gene is TRBJ2-4, the V gene TRBV18; D not certain. The CDR3 covers 15 residues. The V gene lost 0 bases and the J gene lost 0 bases, with 6 bases spanning the gap. CDR1 is KGHSH, CDR2 LQKENI, per germline. The DNA for the CDR3 is TGTGCCAGCTCACCACCTAATGTAGCCAAAAACATTCAGTACTTC. This codes for CASSPPNVAKNIQYF. Drawing the rest from reference TRBV18 and TRBJ2-4, the complete variable domain is NAGVMQNPRHLVRRRGQEARLRCSPMKGHSHVYWYRQLPEEGLKFMVYLQKENIIDESGMPKERFSAEFPKEGPSILRIQQVVRGDSAAYFCASSPPNVAKNIQYFGAGTRLSVL.

This clone was detected only once. The V call is TRBV7-2, the J call TRBJ2-2, with D uncertain. The V and J ends lost 5 bases and 2 bases respectively, with 12 bases between them. CDR1 and CDR2 from the germline V gene are SGHTA and FQGNSA. The CDR3 contains 15 residues. The CDR3 region is CASSRWSSNTGELFF. The DNA of the CDR3 is TGTGCCAGCAGCCGATGGAGCAGTAACACCGGGGAGCTGTTTTTT.

The V call is TRBV28, the J call TRBJ1-5, with D possibly being TRBD1 (6 bases). The germline CDR1 and CDR2 sequences are MDHEN and SYDVKM. The CDR3 is made up of 13 amino acids. V was cut by 7 bases and J by 5 bases, with 12 bases left in between. CDR3 DNA: TGTGCCAGCACCGGGGCAGGGGATCAGCCCCAGCATTTT. This encodes CASTGAGDQPQHF.

This clone has only one observation. The chain combines TRBV18 with TRBJ2-7, with TRBD2 as a possible D gene (5 bases). Germline lookup yields CDR1 KGHSH and CDR2 LQKENI. CDR3 length: 14 residues. V was pared by 0 bases and J by 4 bases, with 10 bases between. The CDR3: CASSPPPGRYEQYF. The CDR3 nucleotides are TGTGCCAGCTCACCACCACCGGGAAGGTACGAGCAGTACTTC.

J is TRBJ2-2 and V is TRBV28; 9 bases agree with TRBD2. Germline V gene lookup returns CDR1 MDHEN and CDR2 SYDVKM. The J segment lost 7 bases and the V segment lost 7 bases, leaving 13 bases of the junction unmatched. This CDR3 is built from 16 residues. For the CDR3, the DNA is TGTGCCAGCATCCCCTCGGGGCGGGAGGGCGGCGGGGAGCTGTTTTTT. Translating it yields CASIPSGREGGGELFF.

This chain uses TRBV28 with TRBJ2-7, with D uncertain. The CDR3 extends over 18 amino acids. The V end lost 7 bases, the J end lost 6 bases, and 31 bases lay between the germline ends. CDR1 and CDR2 from the germline V gene are MDHEN and SYDVKM. The CDR3 here is CASTSLVNPGKGRSEQYF. CDR3 DNA: TGTGCCAGCACCTCCCTGGTCAACCCTGGGAAGGGAAGGTCCGAGCAGTACTTC.

The chain couples TRBV7-9 to TRBJ1-2; D uncertain. Trimming left V 1 base short and J 8 bases short, with 11 bases between. The CDR3 consists of 13 residues. Germline V gene lookup returns CDR1 SEHNR and CDR2 FQNEAQ (reference sequence). The CDR3 protein is CASSLGGFYGYTF. The CDR3 nucleotides read TGTGCCAGCAGCTTAGGGGGTTTTTACGGCTACACCTTC.

A few counts support this clone. The chain employs TRBV28 and TRBJ2-7; 9 bases align to TRBD1. Germline CDR1 is MDHEN and CDR2 is SYDVKM. J gave up 3 bases and V 3 bases, and 6 bases lay outside the gene matches. CDR3 size: 15 residues. The CDR3 sequence is CASSFRDRVVYEQYF. The CDR3 DNA reads as TGTGCCAGCAGTTTCCGGGACAGGGTGGTCTACGAGCAGTACTTC.

A note on this clone: Additional DNA sequences in this sample encode the identical CDR3. The rearrangement joins TRBV28 to TRBJ2-6; 9 positions match TRBD2. Trimming took 2 bases from V and 3 from J; bases not matched to a gene: 14. This CDR3 is 20 amino acids long. The germline V gene has CDR1 MDHEN and CDR2 SYDVKM. In nucleotides, the CDR3 is TGTGCCAGCAGTTTACCCCCCCCTAGCGGGAACCTCTTTGGGGCCAACGTCCTGACTTTC. It codes for CASSLPPPSGNLFGANVLTF.

The rearrangement joins TRBV18 to TRBJ1-1, with 8 bases that match TRBD1. CDR1 and CDR2 from the germline V gene are KGHSH and LQKENI. The CDR3 is 15 residues long. J gave up 5 bases and V 3 bases, and 8 bases lay outside the gene matches. In DNA form, the CDR3 reads TGTGCCAGCTCACCTCGACAGGGGACACAAACTGAAGCTTTCTTT. It codes for CASSPRQGTQTEAFF.